This is a list of T cell receptor beta chains from one sample in a study of regulatory T cells in long-lasting Graves disease. One entry per CDR3 protein, called by TCRdb with MiXCR from the multiplex PCR reads. The sample records hundreds of thousands of distinct CDR3 sequences, about 16% being singletons. The same specimen was also included in a second study, on T cells in Graves' hyperthyroidism and ophthalmopathy.

The starting material was peripheral blood mononuclear cells (PBMCs), obtained at new diagnosis, from a patient treated with antithyroid drugs. The receptors were sampled from a woman in her forties or fifties with Graves disease. Each CDR3 is given with its conserved first and last residue. The D gene is left open where the match is weak. Expanded clones are given a class, and other clones once, few, many or no size at all.

d_gene	j_gene	v_gene	abundance	len	CDR3aa	CDR3nt
NA	TRBJ1-5	TRBV7-8	many	16	CASSLMNRVSNQPQHF	TGTGCCAGCAGCCTGATGAACAGGGTTAGCAATCAGCCCCAGCATTTT
NA	TRBJ1-3	TRBV28	many	16	CASSPPGVARGNTIYF	TGTGCCAGCAGTCCCCCCGGGGTAGCGAGAGGAAACACCATATATTTT
NA	TRBJ2-7	TRBV7-9	many	12	CASEGDTYEQYF	TGTGCCAGCGAAGGGGACACCTACGAGCAGTACTTC
NA	TRBJ2-7	TRBV12-3/TRBV12-4	many	15	CASSPRQERSYEQYF	TGTGCCAGCAGTCCCCGACAGGAAAGGTCCTACGAGCAGTACTTC
TRBD2	TRBJ2-1	TRBV12-3/TRBV12-4	NA	15	CASSPPTGGSREQFF	TGTGCCAGCAGTCCCCCGACGGGGGGGTCCCGTGAGCAGTTCTTC
TRBD2	TRBJ2-3	TRBV28	many	17	CASSFPRLAGGTDTQYF	TGTGCCAGCAGTTTCCCCCGACTAGCGGGGGGCACAGATACGCAGTATTTT
TRBD2	TRBJ2-3	TRBV20-1	many	17	CSARDGTSGGRTDTQYF	TGCAGTGCTAGAGACGGGACTAGCGGGGGGCGCACAGATACGCAGTATTTT
TRBD2	TRBJ2-5	TRBV6-1	few	15	CASRSGLAGVETQYF	TGTGCCAGCAGATCCGGACTAGCGGGGGTAGAGACCCAGTACTTC
TRBD1	TRBJ1-1	TRBV19	NA	15	CASRLTTGGGTEAFF	TGTGCCAGTAGACTAACTACAGGGGGTGGTACTGAAGCTTTCTTT
NA	TRBJ2-7	TRBV7-2	many	13	CASSPLRSGEQYF	TGTGCCAGCAGCCCTCTAAGGAGCGGGGAGCAGTACTTC
TRBD1	TRBJ1-2	TRBV6-1	few	15	CASSVTGTANYGYTF	TGTGCCAGCAGTGTAACTGGGACAGCTAACTATGGCTACACCTTC
NA	TRBJ2-7	TRBV29-1	NA	12	CSVVGQTYEQYF	TGCAGCGTTGTCGGTCAGACCTACGAGCAGTACTTC
TRBD1	TRBJ1-1	TRBV5-1	many	14	CASRQTGGYTEAFF	TGCGCCAGCAGACAGACAGGGGGATACACTGAAGCTTTCTTT
NA	TRBJ1-1	TRBV6-5	many	17	CASSYSILRPSNTEAFF	TGTGCCAGCAGTTACTCGATTCTCCGCCCTTCGAACACTGAAGCTTTCTTT
TRBD1	TRBJ1-5	TRBV2	many	15	CASSGGTGGKQPQHF	TGTGCCAGCAGTGGGGGGACAGGGGGCAAGCAGCCCCAGCATTTT
NA	TRBJ1-2	TRBV3-1	many	12	CASSLRGSGYTF	TGTGCCAGCAGTCTCAGGGGAAGCGGCTACACCTTC
NA	TRBJ1-6	TRBV7-9	NA	17	CASSLARGTGKNSPLHF	TGTGCCAGCAGCTTAGCGCGGGGAACAGGGAAAAATTCACCCCTCCACTTT
TRBD2	TRBJ2-5	TRBV10-3	many	14	CAIQKGLATETQYF	TGTGCCATTCAGAAGGGACTAGCAACGGAGACCCAGTACTTC
TRBD2	TRBJ2-7	TRBV4-1	NA	15	CASSQVPAGFYEQYF	TGCGCCAGCAGCCAAGTACCAGCGGGGTTCTACGAGCAGTACTTC
NA	TRBJ2-1	TRBV7-8	many	13	CASSPVAYNEQFF	TGTGCCAGCAGCCCCGTCGCCTACAATGAGCAGTTCTTC
NA	TRBJ1-1	TRBV27	many	14	CASSGRPSNTEAFF	TGTGCCAGCAGTGGGAGACCTTCGAACACTGAAGCTTTCTTT
NA	TRBJ1-2	TRBV28	many	15	CASSRQAGSPYGYTF	TGTGCCAGCAGTCGCCAGGCAGGGTCCCCCTATGGCTACACCTTC
NA	TRBJ1-5	TRBV10-1	NA	15	CASSPTTGEDQPQHF	TGCGCCAGCAGCCCCACCACAGGTGAGGATCAGCCCCAGCATTTT
TRBD1	TRBJ1-6	TRBV19	few	18	CASSGDGSGTGVNSPLHF	TGTGCCAGTAGTGGGGACGGATCCGGGACAGGGGTTAATTCACCCCTCCACTTT
TRBD2	TRBJ2-5	TRBV6-1	NA	15	CASSERGVTQETQYF	TGTGCCAGCAGTGAACGGGGGGTCACCCAAGAGACCCAGTACTTC
NA	TRBJ1-5	TRBV2	many	11	CASSGSGPQHF	TGTGCCAGCAGTGGCTCGGGGCCCCAGCATTTT
NA	TRBJ2-2	TRBV12-3/TRBV12-4	many	11	CASSFPGELFF	TGTGCCAGCAGCTTCCCCGGGGAGCTGTTTTTT
TRBD2	TRBJ2-3	TRBV7-7	NA	18	CASAPGTSGGPSTDTQYF	TGTGCTAGTGCCCCCGGGACTAGCGGGGGGCCCAGCACAGATACGCAGTATTTT
NA	TRBJ2-5	TRBV12-3/TRBV12-4	many	12	CASSLDKRAQYF	TGTGCCAGCAGTTTAGATAAAAGGGCCCAGTACTTC
TRBD1	TRBJ2-4	TRBV7-9	many	16	CASSLGWDRGQNIQYF	TGTGCCAGCAGCTTAGGATGGGACAGGGGCCAAAACATTCAGTACTTC
NA	TRBJ1-2	TRBV3-1	few	13	CASSQGLDYGYTF	TGTGCCAGCAGCCAAGGGTTGGACTATGGCTACACCTTC
NA	TRBJ1-5	TRBV12-3/TRBV12-4	many	13	CASSYNRDQPQHF	TGTGCCAGCAGTTACAACAGGGATCAGCCCCAGCATTTT
TRBD1	TRBJ1-1	TRBV3-1	many	13	CASSLGQHTEAFF	TGTGCCAGCAGCCTGGGACAGCACACTGAAGCTTTCTTT
NA	TRBJ2-2	TRBV14	few	16	CASSQDPILGPGELFF	TGTGCCAGCAGCCAAGACCCTATATTAGGGCCCGGGGAGCTGTTTTTT
NA	TRBJ2-5	TRBV10-3	NA	15	CAISGYLDPQETQYF	TGTGCCATCAGTGGGTACCTCGACCCCCAAGAGACCCAGTACTTC
NA	TRBJ1-5	TRBV18	many	14	CASSRGQGNQPQHF	TGTGCCAGCTCACGTGGGCAGGGGAATCAGCCCCAGCATTTT
NA	TRBJ1-2	TRBV5-4	NA	13	CASSFITNYGYTF	TGTGCCAGCAGCTTTATAACTAACTATGGCTACACCTTC
NA	TRBJ1-1	TRBV29-1	many	13	CSVGQGDVTEAFF	TGCAGCGTTGGGCAGGGAGACGTCACTGAAGCTTTCTTT
TRBD1	TRBJ1-1	TRBV28	many	15	CASSQIQGAQTEAFF	TGTGCCAGCAGTCAAATCCAGGGGGCACAAACTGAAGCTTTCTTT
NA	TRBJ1-6	TRBV6-5	few	15	CASSYSPQGNSPLHF	TGTGCCAGCAGTTACTCGCCTCAGGGAAATTCACCCCTCCACTTT
NA	TRBJ1-2	TRBV19	NA	13	CASRSGSYYGYTF	TGTGCCAGTAGATCGGGCAGTTACTATGGCTACACCTTC